One sample yielded the 21 T cell receptor beta chains listed below, sequenced in a study of blood T cell repertoires in COVID-19. Sequencing used immunoSEQ multiplex PCR; TCRdb keeps in-frame clones, though not all of them. The table includes more than 350,000 clones, roughly 88% detected once. Material: PBMCs or T cells enriched from blood (not recorded which). The receptor set was obtained from a woman aged 18 to 35 who had been exposed to COVID-19.

The chain links TRBV29-1 to TRBJ2-1; 9 bases agree with TRBD2. Germline V gives CDR1 SQVTM, CDR2 ANQGSEA. This CDR3 region has 14 residues. With V trimmed by 3 bases and J by 7 bases, 7 bases remained unmatched. As DNA, the CDR3 is TGCAGCGTTGATCTAGCGGGGTATTTTAATGAGCAGTTCTTC. Amino acid sequence: CSVDLAGYFNEQFF.

This chain links TRBV28 with TRBJ2-7, with D perhaps matching TRBD1 (5 bases). V gave up 7 bases and J gave up 6 bases, with 13 bases separating them. Germline V lookup: CDR1 MDHEN, CDR2 SYDVKM. The CDR3 is 12 amino acids. The CDR3 DNA sequence: TGTGCCAGCACAATTACAGGAACCGAGCAGTACTTC. Translated: CASTITGTEQYF.

The V call is TRBV3-1 (or the pseudogene TRBV3-2), the J call TRBJ1-1; unclear D gene. The CDR3 has 14 amino acids. V was cut by 3 bases and J by 1 base, with 9 bases left in between. Germline CDR1 reads LGHDT; CDR2 reads YNNKEL (reference sequence). In DNA, the CDR3 is TGTGCCAGCAGCCATGGAGAAGGGAACACTGAAGCTTTCTTT. Translating it yields CASSHGEGNTEAFF.

The rearrangement links TRBV12-3 or TRBV12-4 to TRBJ2-7; weak D call: TRBD2 (6 bases). Trimming cost V 3 bases and J 6 bases, with 12 bases left between them. The CDR3 is 13 amino acids. CDR3 region: CASSFAGRSEQYF. As DNA, the CDR3 is TGTGCCAGCAGTTTTGCGGGGCGGTCCGAGCAGTACTTC.

The chain joins TRBV5-1 to TRBJ2-7; 11 positions match TRBD1. V was clipped by 3 bases and J by 1 base; unmatched bases: 3. Per germline, CDR1 SGHRS and CDR2 YFSETQ. This CDR3 region has 15 residues. The chain's CDR3 is CASSWGQGGSYEQYF. CDR3 DNA sequence: TGCGCCAGCAGCTGGGGACAGGGGGGATCCTACGAGCAGTACTTC.

This clone has a handful of counts. This chain joins TRBV18 and TRBJ1-2, with 8 bases aligning to TRBD1. The germline V gene has CDR1 KGHSH and CDR2 LQKENI. The V and J ends lost 1 base and 5 bases, in that order; junction bases with no gene match: 18. The CDR3 totals 19 residues. This CDR3 reads CASSPLNEKGADRAYGYTF. CDR3 in DNA: TGTGCCAGCTCACCACTCAATGAAAAAGGCGCGGACAGGGCTTATGGCTACACCTTC.

The rearrangement joins TRBV19 to TRBJ2-6; D gene unclear. Germline CDR1 is LNHDA and CDR2 is SQIVND (reference sequence). V dropped 6 bases and J dropped 0 bases, with 9 bases sitting between them. The CDR3 length is 15 residues. The CDR3 sequence is CASSTPSSGANVLTF. The CDR3 DNA reads as TGTGCCAGTAGCACACCGTCCTCTGGGGCCAACGTCCTGACTTTC.

This chain joins TRBV18 and TRBJ1-4; 8 nucleotides align to TRBD1. The CDR3 is made up of 15 amino acids. The germline CDR1 and CDR2 sequences are KGHSH and LQKENI. V shed 3 bases and J 8 bases; nucleotides not matched to a gene: 8. CDR3 nucleotides: TGTGCCAGCTCACCGCGACAGGGGCCTGGGGAAAAACTGTTTTTT. Translating it yields CASSPRQGPGEKLFF.

This CDR3 reads CAISENLAANTEAFF. CDR3 sequence (DNA): TGTGCCATCAGTGAGAACCTAGCGGCGAACACTGAAGCTTTCTTT. The V and J genes are TRBV10-3 and TRBJ1-1; D is undetermined. Germline-derived CDR1 and CDR2 are ENHRY and SYGVKD. Trimming took off 2 bases at V and 1 base at J, with 11 bases between the two ends. This CDR3 is built from 15 residues.

The chain combines TRBV10-3 with TRBJ1-3; D might be TRBD1 (6 bases). V was trimmed by 3 bases and J by 4 bases, leaving 13 bases between them. Per the germline V gene, CDR1 is ENHRY and CDR2 is SYGVKD. This CDR3 is 15 amino acids long. The chain's CDR3 is CAISDRQGSGNTIYF. In DNA form, the CDR3 reads TGTGCCATCAGTGATAGGCAGGGGTCCGGAAACACCATATATTTT.

The chain combines TRBV25-1 with TRBJ1-5; D remains unclear. Per germline, CDR1 MGHDK and CDR2 SYGVNS. The CDR3 length is 13 residues. Trimming took 2 bases from V and 6 from J, leaving 8 bases between them. CDR3 bases: TGTGCCAGCAGTGAAGCGGAAAGTCAGCCCCAGCATTTT. Protein product: CASSEAESQPQHF.

This clone was seen more than once but under ten times. V and J are TRBV4-1 and TRBJ1-2, with a tentative D call TRBD1 (6 bases). This CDR3 has 15 amino acids. CDR1 MGHRA and CDR2 YSYEKL come from the germline V gene. Trimming cost V 1 base and J 2 bases, with 11 bases left between them. The CDR3 sequence: CASSQALTGNYGYTF. The CDR3, as DNA: TGCGCCAGCAGCCAAGCACTAACAGGGAACTATGGCTACACCTTC.

The V gene is TRBV4-3, the J gene TRBJ2-4, with 7 bases identical to TRBD2. The CDR3 is made up of 19 amino acids. The ends lost 1 base at V and 0 bases at J; junction bases unmatched: 12. In germline, CDR1 is LGHNA, CDR2 YSLEER. CDR3 loop: CASSQGWGGGWKAKNIQYF. Here the CDR3 DNA reads TGCGCCAGCAGCCAAGGCTGGGGGGGTGGATGGAAAGCCAAAAACATTCAGTACTTC.

This clone appeared once. V is TRBV7-9 and J is TRBJ1-5; no reliable D call. The germline gives CDR1 SEHNR, CDR2 FQNEAQ (reference sequence). V was clipped by 1 base and J by 4 bases, with 5 bases between them. The CDR3 runs 13 residues. CDR3 bases: TGTGCCAGCAGCTTAGAGGAGAATCAGCCCCAGCATTTT. As protein: CASSLEENQPQHF.

The CDR3 reads CASSNQGTYEQYF. In nucleotides, the CDR3 is TGTGCCAGTAGTAACCAGGGGACCTACGAGCAGTACTTC. The rearrangement joins TRBV19 to TRBJ2-7, with D perhaps matching TRBD1 (6 bases). CDR3 length equals 13 residues. With 4 bases removed from V and 2 bases from J, the gap between germline ends came to 9 bases. Germline CDR1 reads LNHDA; CDR2 reads SQIVND (reference sequence).

This clone was recorded once. The chain couples TRBV5-6 to TRBJ2-2, with TRBD2 matching 11 bases. CDR1 SGHDT and CDR2 YYEEEE come from the germline V gene. The CDR3 spans 16 residues. After removal of 0 bases from V and 6 bases from J, the junction contained 4 bases not matched to a gene. The CDR3 coding sequence is TGTGCCAGCAGCTTGGACCTAGCGGGGGGTCCCGGGGAGCTGTTTTTT. This codes for CASSLDLAGGPGELFF.

The CDR3 bases are TGTGCCAGCAGCGTCCTCTCTGGGGCCAACGTCCTGACTTTC. Its translation: CASSVLSGANVLTF. The V call is TRBV9, the J call TRBJ2-6; D ambiguous. V gave up 2 bases and J gave up 0 bases, with 3 bases separating them. Germline lookup yields CDR1 SGDLS and CDR2 YYNGEE. This CDR3 is 14 amino acids long.

This sequence joins TRBV6-5 and TRBJ1-1; maybe TRBD1 (5 bases). V lost 2 bases, J lost 3 bases, and 13 bases lay in between. The CDR3 is 15 amino acids. Per the germline V gene, CDR1 is MNHEY and CDR2 is SVGAGI. CDR3 amino acids: CASSYAQGGDTEAFF. In nucleotides, the CDR3 is TGTGCCAGCAGTTACGCTCAGGGAGGGGACACTGAAGCTTTCTTT.

The J gene is TRBJ1-2, the V gene TRBV28; D remains unclear. The CDR3 spans 14 residues. Between the trimmed V and J ends, which lost 2 bases and 4 bases, there was a span of 11 bases. Germline loops: CDR1 MDHEN, CDR2 SYDVKM. CDR3 in amino acids: CASSLKATAYGYTF. In nucleotides, the CDR3 is TGTGCCAGCAGTTTAAAAGCGACGGCCTATGGCTACACCTTC.

This clone was observed a handful of times. The V call is TRBV11-2, the J call TRBJ2-1; TRBD2 is a possible D gene (6 bases). The CDR3 is made up of 18 amino acids. CDR1 is SGHAT, CDR2 FQNNGV, per germline. The V and J ends lost 0 bases and 2 bases respectively, with 17 bases between them. The CDR3 reads CASSLDGLGRGPYNEQFF. The DNA of the CDR3 is TGTGCCAGCAGCTTAGATGGTCTCGGGCGGGGTCCCTACAATGAGCAGTTCTTC.

The chain recombines TRBV14 with TRBJ2-1; TRBD2 matches at 9 bases. The V and J ends lost 4 bases and 10 bases, in that order; junction bases with no gene match: 5. Germline V gene lookup returns CDR1 SGHDN and CDR2 FVKESK. There are 13 residues in the CDR3. The CDR3 coding sequence is TGTGCCAGCAGCCCTTTAGCGGGAGCCGAGCAGTTCTTC. Protein: CASSPLAGAEQFF.